This TCR beta chain was sequenced for a study of cytomegalovirus exposure and HLA in healthy donors. Regarding the study as a whole: The authors listed 150 to 200 TCR beta chains as cytomegalovirus-associated.

Remarks on this clone: Antigen unknown.

Germline V gives CDR1 LGHNA, CDR2 YSLEER. This CDR3 is built from 15 residues. V dropped 2 bases and J dropped 3 bases, with 14 bases sitting between them. Data came from immunoSEQ multiplex PCR; TCRdb stores just in-frame clones and leaves some out. The sample has a few hundred thousand clones; roughly 90% are singletons. The rearrangement links TRBV4-3 to TRBJ2-7, with D tentatively TRBD1 (6 bases). This TCR came from a woman aged 18-35 years in good health and CMV-seronegative. The sequencing input was PBMCs. DNA for the CDR3: TGCGCCAGCAGCCAAATCGAGGACAGCATCTACGAGCAGTACTTC. Encoded protein: CASSQIEDSIYEQYF.